Listed below are T cell receptor beta chains from one sample, sequenced in a study of T cell responses to AZD1222 COVID-19 vaccine. TCRdb keeps only in-frame clones here, not all; method: immunoSEQ multiplex PCR. Of roughly 140,000 clones listed, roughly 91% are singletons. This specimen was peripheral blood, taken on day 0 of AZD1222 vaccination. These receptors all come from an adult in good health. The CDR3 runs from the conserved cysteine through the conserved F or W. Each record gives: V gene, J gene, CDR3 protein.

>TRBV11-3|TRBJ2-7
CASSLDPSGNYEQYF
>TRBV4-1|TRBJ2-3
CASSQLQLSSIPSTDTQYF
>TRBV6-5|TRBJ1-1
CASYAGVTEAFF
>TRBV18|TRBJ1-5
CASSPGLGGQPQHF
>TRBV5-1|TRBJ1-4
CASSSTHPRWEKLFF
>TRBV6-5|TRBJ2-1
CASSTSFSSYNEQFF
>TRBV29-1|TRBJ1-1
CSASGTGPRGTEAFF
>TRBV7-9|TRBJ1-4
CASSLRGGFTNEKLFF
>TRBV5-4|TRBJ1-1
CASSLDRENTEAFF
>TRBV6-2/TRBV6-3|TRBJ2-5
CASSYGSRKTQYF
>TRBV5-1|TRBJ2-5
CASSRKYASQETQYF
>TRBV7-9|TRBJ1-2
CASSREEGYGYTF
>TRBV30|TRBJ2-7
CAWSVQLRSQPYEQYF
>TRBV7-9|TRBJ1-3
CASSDFRYGGPPGNTIYF
>TRBV2|TRBJ1-5
CASSEALNQPQHF
>TRBV4-1|TRBJ2-1
CASSQARGIAYNEQFF
>TRBV7-2|TRBJ2-3
CASSLATDTQYF
>TRBV19|TRBJ2-2
CASSINRNTGELFF
>TRBV6-5|TRBJ2-5
CASRRLAGGQETQYF
>TRBV7-3|TRBJ1-6
CASSLPLQPLHF
>TRBV5-1|TRBJ2-3
CASSLDGRGGDTQYF
>TRBV13|TRBJ2-1
CASSLEGADTYNEQFF
>TRBV9|TRBJ2-1
CASSKRRDGPYNEQFF
>TRBV5-1|TRBJ2-1
CASSLVLSSYNEQFF
>TRBV10-2|TRBJ2-7
CASSVGQGYEQYF
>TRBV7-9|TRBJ1-1
CASSFWTGENTEAFF
>TRBV19|TRBJ2-7
CASSISTSGRAYEQYF
>TRBV5-1|TRBJ1-1
CASSLGTGRSWDTEAFF
>TRBV5-6|TRBJ2-7
CASSLLDRGQGEQYF
>TRBV7-2|TRBJ2-1
CASSSPTRSSYNEQFF
>TRBV5-1|TRBJ2-7
CASSRAGRVYEQYF
>TRBV21-1|TRBJ2-7
CASSKVSRSPILSEQYF
>TRBV2|TRBJ2-1
CASSPTRLARYEQFF
>TRBV5-1|TRBJ1-1
CASSLVGQANTEAFF
>TRBV2|TRBJ1-2
CASRTEGGYGYTF
>TRBV3-1/TRBV3-2|TRBJ1-4
CASSQLSGYELFF
>TRBV5-4|TRBJ2-1
CASSLELGGVVNEQFF
>TRBV12-3/TRBV12-4|TRBJ1-1
CASSQRTDFEAFF
>TRBV6-5|TRBJ2-7
CASIRRQADSYEQYF
>TRBV7-9|TRBJ1-2
CASSLGGQVYYGYTF
>TRBV21-1|TRBJ1-2
CASSTDSQHNYGYTF
>TRBV30|TRBJ1-6
CAWSGGRSASPLHF
>TRBV6-4|TRBJ2-1
CASSVGGGALSEQFF
>TRBV6-5|TRBJ2-2
CASNDRASGELFF
>TRBV19|TRBJ1-3
CASSMVDVSGNTIYF
>TRBV5-1|TRBJ2-6
CASSWAENSGANVLTF
>TRBV5-1|TRBJ2-5
CASSLDGSGRFRETQYF
>TRBV29-1|TRBJ2-1
CSGRLAGGGEQFF
>TRBV10-3|TRBJ1-1
CAIRQGTANTEAFF
>TRBV9|TRBJ1-6
CASSPGEGSNSPLHF